The 3 T cell receptor beta chains below were found in one sample sequenced in a study of OX40 agonist ivuxolimab in advanced cancers. The method was immunoSEQ multiplex PCR; TCRdb's version includes in-frame clones alone and lacks a portion of them. The data show 50,000 to 65,000 clones, roughly 91% seen once. This specimen was CD4+ or CD8+ T cells sorted from blood, taken in a trial of the OX40 agonist ivuxolimab. The receptors here all came from an adult with an advanced solid tumor such as melanoma, head and neck, liver or kidney cancer.

The rearrangement links TRBV18 to TRBJ1-1; maybe TRBD1 (6 bases). The CDR3 contains 17 residues. Per the germline V gene, CDR1 is KGHSH and CDR2 is LQKENI. V gave up 2 bases and J gave up 0 bases, with 16 bases separating them. CDR3 coding DNA: TGTGCCAGCTCACCAAATGGGGGCCGGGCAGTGAACACTGAAGCTTTCTTT. It codes for CASSPNGGRAVNTEAFF.

This chain joins TRBV15 and TRBJ2-7; D may match TRBD1 or TRBD2 (5 bases each). The germline V gene encodes CDR1 LNHNV and CDR2 YYDKDF (reference sequence). The CDR3 extends over 15 amino acids. V was clipped by 1 base and J by 0 bases, with 10 bases between them. CDR3 in amino acids: CATSRGGQGSYEQYF. CDR3 nucleotides: TGTGCCACCAGCAGAGGAGGGCAGGGCTCCTACGAGCAGTACTTC. Supplemented by reference TRBV15 and TRBJ2-7, the full variable domain reads DAMVIQNPRYQVTQFGKPVTLSCSQTLNHNVMYWYQQKSSQAPKLLFHYYDKDFNNEADTPDNFQSRRPNTSFCFLDIRSPGLGDTAMYLCATSRGGQGSYEQYFGPGTRLTVT.

V gene TRBV19 combines with J gene TRBJ2-7; TRBD1 matches at 7 bases. Germline CDR1 is LNHDA and CDR2 is SQIVND (reference sequence). The CDR3 runs 14 residues. The trim removed 8 bases at V and 2 bases at J, leaving 9 bases unmatched. CDR3: CASQADRPPYEQYF. The CDR3 DNA reads TGTGCCAGTCAAGCGGACAGGCCGCCCTACGAGCAGTACTTC. The full variable domain, in which reference TRBV19 and TRBJ2-7 provide the parts outside the CDR3, is DGGITQSPKYLFRKEGQNVTLSCEQNLNHDAMYWYRQDPGQGLRLIYYSQIVNDFQKGDIAEGYSVSREKKESFPLTVTSAQKNPTAFYLCASQADRPPYEQYFGPGTRLTVT.